The T cell receptor (beta chain) under discussion was sequenced for a study of blood T cell repertoires in COVID-19 (dated by TCRdb to the early 2020s). Concerning the study at large: Samples covering the acute and convalescent phases of COVID-19 were provided by collaborators in the United States, Italy and Spain. The material from the prospective study consisted of cDNA or gDNA derived from T cells, B-cell-depleted T cells, or PBMCs. Deeply sampled blood TCRbeta repertoires from subjects exposed to, actively infected with, or recovered from COVID-19 were included in the dataset. The repertoires were made available in a free public database intended to serve as a resource for research on the immune response to SARS-CoV-2. Samples came from the ongoing ImmuneRACE study (first 160 participants) plus 1,254 subjects from 6 global collaborators. Nearly every sample came with metadata listing a de-identified subject ID, COVID-19 status, age in years and sex. Where available, HLA class I and class II types were obtained from metadata supplied by the sample provider rather than from assay-based typing. The full study reports these points: Clinical and demographic metadata were provided uncurated, with the amount varying by source and participant.

The CDR3, cysteine through phenylalanine, is 16 amino acids long. The entry retains the CDR3 DNA only, 48 bases that are in frame from base 1. Based on the germline V gene, the CDR1 and CDR2 sequences are SGHTA and FQGNSA. V loses 0 bases at its end and J loses 6 bases; junction bases beyond the gene matches: 8. One collaborating source in Seattle enrolled patients while the patients were actively infected and followed the patients over time throughout the course of disease. The collaborating institutions used their own protocols to collect whole blood in K2EDTA tubes. For TCRbeta analysis, collaborators shipped samples as frozen whole blood, isolated PBMCs, or DNA extracted from either of those sample types. TCRbeta CDR3 regions were amplified from genomic DNA using the immunoSEQ Assay, a bias-controlled multiplex PCR. From the authors' description of their analysis: The number of nucleated cells in each sample was estimated from the amplification of reference gene primers within the assay. To quantify the absolute abundance of each unique TCRbeta CDR3 rearrangement, sequence reads were collapsed and filtered. Productive Simpson clonality was computed per sample as the square root of Simpson's diversity index over productive rearrangements. TCRdb stores this immuneACCESS table with in-frame sequences only. Part of the clones is absent; in the studies checked, under half of the shortfall reflects unresolved V genes, and no reason is known for the rest. The V and J calls and clone size were taken over from that table, and D and trimming were inferred from the DNA. The sample profile shows approximately 58,000 clones; roughly 77% of them were found once. The ten largest clonotypes hold 25% to 40% of the sample.

Comments on this clone: Its antigen remains unidentified. Base quality data are lacking; no much larger clone is found one base away.

The chain employs TRBV7-2 and TRBJ1-5; a stretch of 7 junction bases matches TRBD1. The source material was peripheral blood. This TCR came from a man aged 55 to 70 with COVID-19, enrolled during active disease. In nucleotides, the sequence is TGTGCCAGCAGCTTAGCGGTTCGAGGGGGCCCTCAGCCCCAGCATTTT. Translated, this gives CASSLAVRGGPQPQHF. The variable domain in full, with residues beyond the CDR3 obtained from the reference TRBV7-2 and TRBJ1-5 genes, is GAGVSQSPSNKVTEKGKDVELRCDPISGHTALYWYRQSLGQGLEFLIYFQGNSAPDKSGLPSDRFSAERTGGSVSTLTIQRTQQEDSAVYLCASSLAVRGGPQPQHFGDGTRLSIL.